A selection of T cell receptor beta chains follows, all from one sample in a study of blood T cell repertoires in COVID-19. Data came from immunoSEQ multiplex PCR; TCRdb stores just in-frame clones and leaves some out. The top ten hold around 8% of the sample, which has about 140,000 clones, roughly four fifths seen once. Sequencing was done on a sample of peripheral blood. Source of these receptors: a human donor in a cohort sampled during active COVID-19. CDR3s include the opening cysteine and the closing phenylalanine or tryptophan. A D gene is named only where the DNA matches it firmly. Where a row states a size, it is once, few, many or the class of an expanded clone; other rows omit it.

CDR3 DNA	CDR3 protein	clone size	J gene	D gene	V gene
TGTGCCAGCAGCACTGACCCTGGACAGTCAGATACGCAGTATTTT	CASSTDPGQSDTQYF	.	TRBJ2-3	.	TRBV6-5
TGTGCCAGCAGCCGCTACGAGGGCCCCACTGAAGCTTTCTTT	CASSRYEGPTEAFF	.	TRBJ1-1	.	TRBV2
TGTGCCAGTAGTGCGACCGGGACACCCTGGGAGACCCAGTACTTC	CASSATGTPWETQYF	.	TRBJ2-5	.	TRBV19
TGTGCCAGCAGCCAAGTTAGCCCGACTAGCGGGGGGCGTCTACGCACAGATACGCAGTATTTT	CASSQVSPTSGGRLRTDTQYF	.	TRBJ2-3	TRBD2	TRBV4-2
TGTGCCAGCAGCCAAGGAGTGGGGGCCACTGAAGCTTTCTTT	CASSQGVGATEAFF	few	TRBJ1-1	.	TRBV3-1/TRBV3-2
TGTGCCAGCAGCGCCAAGGGTACAGGGCCCTATGGCTACACCTTC	CASSAKGTGPYGYTF	.	TRBJ1-2	.	TRBV11-2
TGTGCCAGCAGCCAAGATAGCCGGACAGGGGTAGAGACCCAGTACTTC	CASSQDSRTGVETQYF	.	TRBJ2-5	TRBD1	TRBV3-1/TRBV3-2
TGCGCCAGCAGCTTGGAGGGGGCAGGTAATGGCTACACCTTC	CASSLEGAGNGYTF	once	TRBJ1-2	TRBD1	TRBV5-1
TGTGCCAGCAATACGGCAGGGGGTAATCAGCCCCAGCATTTT	CASNTAGGNQPQHF	.	TRBJ1-5	TRBD1	TRBV28
TGTGCCAGCAGTTACGGGGAGGAGGGGCTCCAAGAGACCCAGTACTTC	CASSYGEEGLQETQYF	medium-sized	TRBJ2-5	.	TRBV6-5
TGTGCCAGCAGCCAGGACTACTCAGGCTACGAGCAGTACTTC	CASSQDYSGYEQYF	.	TRBJ2-7	.	TRBV11-1
TGTGCCAGCAGGGCAGGGTGCTACAATGAGCAGTTCTTC	CASRAGCYNEQFF	few	TRBJ2-1	.	TRBV21-1
TGTGCCAGCAGTCCCATGAACACCGGGGAGCTGTTTTTT	CASSPMNTGELFF	few	TRBJ2-2	.	TRBV27
TGTGCCAGCAGCCCCCGGGACAGGGGAAGTGAAAAACTGTTTTTT	CASSPRDRGSEKLFF	.	TRBJ1-4	TRBD1	TRBV3-1/TRBV3-2
TGTGCCAGCACCGTGGAGCTTAGTATTCATGAAGCTTTCTTT	CASTVELSIHEAFF	.	TRBJ1-1	.	TRBV6-5
TGTGCCAGCGCCGGGACAGGGGTAAACACCATATATTTT	CASAGTGVNTIYF	.	TRBJ1-3	TRBD1	TRBV6-5
TGTGCCAGCAGCTTAGGTACAGGAGTCTCCTATAATTCACCCCTCCACTTT	CASSLGTGVSYNSPLHF	.	TRBJ1-6	.	TRBV11-2
TGTGCCAGCAGCTTAGGGGCTAGCGGGGCTCTGTACCAAGAGACCCAGTACTTC	CASSLGASGALYQETQYF	.	TRBJ2-5	TRBD2	TRBV11-2